Presented here are 14 T cell receptor beta chains from one specimen sequenced in a study of a mutant IDH1 vaccine in newly diagnosed glioma. Only in-frame clones appear in the TCRdb table, and some are missing; sequencing was by immunoSEQ multiplex PCR. The sample includes about 88,000 clones, approximately 80% seen only once; the top ten take roughly 5%. Indicated time point: baseline, week 1 (first vaccination visit). Noted treatment: pre-vaccination baseline after standard-of-care therapy. Sequenced material: PBMCs, taken from a glioma patient treated with radiotherapy, temozolomide or both. These receptor sequences come from a man aged 40-55 years with glioma. Some clones in this sample may be carry-over from other donors' samples.

The CDR3 region is CASRDGQGASYEQYF. CDR3 sequence (DNA): TGCGCCAGCAGGGATGGACAGGGGGCGTCCTACGAGCAGTACTTC. The V call is TRBV10-2, the J call TRBJ2-7; TRBD1 agrees at 11 bases. This CDR3 region has 15 residues. Germline-derived CDR1 and CDR2 are WSHSY and SAAADI. V shed 6 bases, J shed 1 base, and the junction held 5 bases outside the gene matches.

This chain links TRBV5-1 with TRBJ2-3; D is undetermined. This CDR3 region has 15 residues. V was cut by 0 bases and J by 0 bases, with 8 bases left in between. Per the germline V gene, CDR1 is SGHRS and CDR2 is YFSETQ. This CDR3 is CASSLGTISTDTQYF. The CDR3 DNA sequence: TGCGCCAGCAGCTTGGGGACGATTAGCACAGATACGCAGTATTTT.

V and J are TRBV5-4 and TRBJ1-3; TRBD1 agrees at 10 bases. Germline CDR1 is SGHNT and CDR2 is YYREEE (reference sequence). With 3 bases clipped from V and 0 bases from J, the junction kept 3 bases outside the gene matches. This CDR3 comprises 16 residues. This CDR3 is CASSWDRGASGNTIYF. The CDR3, as DNA: TGTGCCAGCAGCTGGGACAGGGGAGCCTCTGGAAACACCATATATTTT.

The chain uses TRBV4-1 and TRBJ1-5; possibly TRBD1 for D (6 bases). V was trimmed by 0 bases and J by 6 bases, leaving 12 bases between them. Germline V gives CDR1 MGHRA, CDR2 YSYEKL. The length of the CDR3 is 15 residues. The CDR3 nucleotides read TGCGCCAGCAGCCAAGAGAGGGGGGTTCTTCAGCCCCAGCATTTT. This sequence encodes CASSQERGVLQPQHF.

The rearrangement uses TRBV30 and TRBJ1-5; D is perhaps TRBD1 (5 bases). The CDR3 totals 16 residues. CDR1 GTSNPN and CDR2 SVGIG come from the germline V gene (reference sequence). Trimming cost V 0 bases and J 7 bases, with 19 bases left between them. The CDR3 protein is CAWSVGSGAGLQPQHF. Here the CDR3 DNA reads TGTGCCTGGAGTGTAGGGTCCGGGGCAGGGTTGCAGCCCCAGCATTTT.

There are a few counts of this clone. V gene TRBV6-1 combines with J gene TRBJ2-7; D call uncertain. The germline V and J ends were trimmed by 2 bases and 2 bases, with 10 bases remaining between them. Germline lookup yields CDR1 MNHNS and CDR2 SASEGT. The CDR3 contains 14 residues. As DNA, the CDR3 is TGTGCCAGCAGTGAAAAGGTCTCCACCTACGAGCAGTACTTC. Translating gives CASSEKVSTYEQYF.

This sequence joins TRBV1 and TRBJ1-3; TRBD1 was called by the table and not checked on the DNA. TRBV1 is described as a pseudogene. CDR3 length: 12 residues. In DNA form, the CDR3 reads TGCACCAGCAGCCGGACAGAGAACACCATATATTTT. Translated, it gives CTSSRTENTIYF.

This chain connects TRBV5-6 to TRBJ1-3; no clear D. The length of the CDR3 is 14 residues. V shed 5 bases and J shed 0 bases, with 9 bases lying between them. The germline CDR1 and CDR2 sequences are SGHDT and YYEEEE. CDR3 sequence: CASRSGVSGNTIYF. CDR3 coding DNA: TGTGCCAGCAGGTCAGGTGTCTCTGGAAACACCATATATTTT.

The chain is built from TRBV7-9 and TRBJ1-1; TRBD1 matches at 9 bases. From germline, CDR1 is SEHNR and CDR2 FQNEAQ (reference sequence). The junction had 11 bases not matched to a gene; V was cut back by 2 bases and J by 7 bases. The CDR3 totals 16 residues. CDR3 DNA: TGTGCCAGCAGCTTATATCGGGGACAGGGTGGTCTTGAAGCTTTCTTT. Residues: CASSLYRGQGGLEAFF.

The chain is built from TRBV9 and TRBJ1-1, with TRBD1 as a possible D gene (5 bases). Germline V gene lookup returns CDR1 SGDLS and CDR2 YYNGEE. The ends were cut back, 0 bases at V and 5 bases at J, with 8 bases in the middle. CDR3 size: 13 residues. The CDR3 loop reads CASSVEGVTEAFF. Here the CDR3 DNA reads TGTGCCAGCAGCGTAGAAGGGGTAACTGAAGCTTTCTTT.

This clone was recorded only once. The DNA of the CDR3 is TGTGCCAGTACCCTCGGGACAGGGAACACAGATACGCAGTATTTT. Its translation is CASTLGTGNTDTQYF. This rearrangement joins TRBV19 to TRBJ2-3; 9 bases agree with TRBD1. CDR1 is LNHDA and CDR2 is SQIVND in the germline V gene (reference sequence). V dropped 7 bases and J dropped 2; count of bases not matched to a gene: 7. The CDR3 has 15 residues.

The sample holds a few counts of this clone. The rearrangement uses TRBV2 and TRBJ2-1; D gene unclear. Germline assignment: CDR1 SNHLY and CDR2 FYNNEI. V was pared by 2 bases and J by 0 bases, with 14 bases between. This CDR3 region has 17 residues. CDR3 amino acids: CASSEIVMLSSYNEQFF. In DNA form, the CDR3 reads TGTGCCAGCAGTGAAATCGTGATGCTAAGCTCCTACAATGAGCAGTTCTTC.

This clone was picked up a small number of times. The rearrangement links TRBV27 to TRBJ1-1; tentative D call: TRBD1 (6 bases). From germline, CDR1 is MNHEY and CDR2 SMNVEV (reference sequence). The germline V and J ends were trimmed by 6 bases and 4 bases, with 15 bases remaining between them. The CDR3 loop spans 14 amino acids. CDR3 nucleotides: TGTGCCAGCAGCGCCTGGGGGGGCGGCACTGAAGCTTTCTTT. This codes for CASSAWGGGTEAFF.

V gene TRBV29-1 combines with J gene TRBJ1-2; 8 bases map to TRBD1. The length of the CDR3 is 15 residues. The V gene's germline CDR1 is SQVTM and CDR2 ANQGSEA. With V trimmed by 7 bases and J by 4 bases, 14 bases remained unmatched. The CDR3 loop reads CSGGGATGAPYGYTF. CDR3 coding DNA: TGCAGCGGGGGAGGGGCGACAGGGGCCCCCTATGGCTACACCTTC.